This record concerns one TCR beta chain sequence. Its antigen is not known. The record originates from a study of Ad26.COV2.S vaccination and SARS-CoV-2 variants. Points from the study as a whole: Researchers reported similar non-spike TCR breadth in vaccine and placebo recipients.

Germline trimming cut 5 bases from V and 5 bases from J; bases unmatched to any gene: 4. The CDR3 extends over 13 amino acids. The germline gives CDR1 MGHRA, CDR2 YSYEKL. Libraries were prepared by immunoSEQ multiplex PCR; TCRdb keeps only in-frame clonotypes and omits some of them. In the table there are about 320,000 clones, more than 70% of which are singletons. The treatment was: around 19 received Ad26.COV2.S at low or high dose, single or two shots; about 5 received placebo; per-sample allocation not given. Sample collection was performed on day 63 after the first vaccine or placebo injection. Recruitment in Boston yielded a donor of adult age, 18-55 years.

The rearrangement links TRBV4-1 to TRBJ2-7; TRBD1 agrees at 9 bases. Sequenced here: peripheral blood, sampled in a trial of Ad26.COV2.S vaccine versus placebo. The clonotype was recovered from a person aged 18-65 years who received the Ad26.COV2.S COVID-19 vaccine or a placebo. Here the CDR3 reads CASSLRTGDEQYF. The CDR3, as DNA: TGCGCCAGCAGCTTAAGGACAGGGGACGAGCAGTACTTC.